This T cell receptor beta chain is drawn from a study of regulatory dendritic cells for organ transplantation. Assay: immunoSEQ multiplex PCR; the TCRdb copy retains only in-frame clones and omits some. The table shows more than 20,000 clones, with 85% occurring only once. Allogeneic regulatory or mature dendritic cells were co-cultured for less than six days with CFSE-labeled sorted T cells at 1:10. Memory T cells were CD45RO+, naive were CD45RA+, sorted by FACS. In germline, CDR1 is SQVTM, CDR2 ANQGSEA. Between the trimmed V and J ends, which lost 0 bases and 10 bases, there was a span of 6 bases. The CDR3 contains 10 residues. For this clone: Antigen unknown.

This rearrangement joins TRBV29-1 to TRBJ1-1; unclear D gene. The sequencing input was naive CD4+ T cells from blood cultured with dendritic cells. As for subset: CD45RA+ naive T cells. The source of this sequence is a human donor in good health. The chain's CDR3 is CSVEEGRAFF. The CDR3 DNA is TGCAGCGTTGAAGAAGGGCGAGCTTTCTTT.